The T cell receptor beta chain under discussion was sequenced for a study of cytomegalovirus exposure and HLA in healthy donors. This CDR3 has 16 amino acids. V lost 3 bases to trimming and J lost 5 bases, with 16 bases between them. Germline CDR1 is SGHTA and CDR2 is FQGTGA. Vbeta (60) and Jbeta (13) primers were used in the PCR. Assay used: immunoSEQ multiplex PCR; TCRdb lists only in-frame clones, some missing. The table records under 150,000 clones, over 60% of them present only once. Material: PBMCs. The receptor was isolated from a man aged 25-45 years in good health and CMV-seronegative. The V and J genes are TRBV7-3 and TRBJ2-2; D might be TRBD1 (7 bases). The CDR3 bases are TGTGCCAGCAGCTTGGCGGGACAGCTAAAGACCGGGGAGCTGTTTTTT. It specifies CASSLAGQLKTGELFF.